The 7 T cell receptor beta chains presented below share a single source sample, sequenced in a study of low-dose radiotherapy and immunotherapy resistance in tumors. Described time point: before trial treatment. Amplification of TCRs used a constant-region primer and V-primer adapter for about 20 PCR cycles. TCRdb re-derived calls from the reads in MiXCR, one entry per CDR3 protein. The sample gives about 46,000 distinct CDR3 sequences, 10% to 15% of which show up once; approximately 6.2% is in the top ten. Sample: PBMCs, taken before treatment. The receptor set was obtained from a female donor with ovarian cancer.

This clonotype was detected many times. The chain has TRBV2 and TRBJ2-1, with no clear D. The V end was cut by 3 bases, the J end by 12 bases, with 9 bases between. In germline, CDR1 is SNHLY, CDR2 FYNNEI. This CDR3 contains 11 residues. DNA of the CDR3: TGTGCCAGCAGTGAGCCCCGCCGGCAGTTCTTC. This gives the protein CASSEPRRQFF.

As concerns this clonotype: Since a far larger clone is one base different, this is likely a read error. V is TRBV7-3 and J is TRBJ1-4, with 7 bases fitting TRBD1. This CDR3 contains 15 residues. Germline CDR1 reads SGHTA; CDR2 reads FQGTGA. CDR3 sequence: CASSPRGTDNDKLFF. Here the CDR3 DNA reads TGTGCCAGCAGCCCCCGGGGGACAGATAATGACAAACTGTTTTTT.

Note on this clonotype: A single base separates this from a much larger clone, so it may be a read error. The V call is TRBV6-1, the J call TRBJ1-3; D possibly corresponds to TRBD1 (6 bases). Germline V gene sequence: CDR1 MNHNS, CDR2 SASEGT. The CDR3 loop spans 18 amino acids. The CDR3 protein is CAISEPSRAGASGSTIYF. In DNA form, the CDR3 reads TGTGCCATCAGTGAGCCTTCCCGGGCGGGGGCTTCTGGAAGCACCATATATTTT.

This clonotype was detected ten times or more. The rearrangement links TRBV2 to TRBJ1-2, with 8 bases fitting TRBD1. The CDR3 covers 16 residues. The V and J ends lost 2 bases and 4 bases, in that order; junction bases with no gene match: 9. Germline CDR1 and CDR2: SNHLY and FYNNEI. The CDR3 spells CASSERAGGAGYGYTF. In DNA, the CDR3 is TGTGCCAGCAGTGAACGGGCAGGGGGCGCAGGCTATGGCTACACCTTC.

This clonotype was detected ten times or more. This chain connects TRBV19 to TRBJ1-2, with D perhaps TRBD1 (5 bases). The CDR3 runs to 15 residues. Per the germline V gene, CDR1 is LNHDA and CDR2 is SQIVND (reference sequence). V lost 2 bases and J lost 4, with 14 bases in between. CDR3 sequence reads: CASSILGEYGYGYTF. DNA of the CDR3: TGTGCCAGTAGTATACTGGGGGAGTACGGCTATGGCTACACCTTC.

This clonotype was observed many times. This chain uses TRBV5-1 with TRBJ2-3; D unclear. Between the trimmed V and J ends, which lost 0 bases and 3 bases, there was a span of 8 bases. Germline-derived CDR1 and CDR2 are SGHRS and YFSETQ. The CDR3 runs 14 residues. The CDR3 region is CASSLAVGTDTQYF. The CDR3 DNA reads as TGCGCCAGCAGCTTGGCCGTGGGGACAGATACGCAGTATTTT.

This clonotype was observed many times. The chain couples TRBV27 to TRBJ2-1; D unclear. This CDR3 contains 11 residues. V lost 8 bases and J 9 bases, leaving 11 bases between the germline ends. CDR1 and CDR2 from the germline V gene are MNHEY and SMNVEV (reference sequence). Written as DNA, the CDR3 is TGTGCCAGCTCAGGTTGGAGTGAGCAGTTCTTC. Protein sequence: CASSGWSEQFF.